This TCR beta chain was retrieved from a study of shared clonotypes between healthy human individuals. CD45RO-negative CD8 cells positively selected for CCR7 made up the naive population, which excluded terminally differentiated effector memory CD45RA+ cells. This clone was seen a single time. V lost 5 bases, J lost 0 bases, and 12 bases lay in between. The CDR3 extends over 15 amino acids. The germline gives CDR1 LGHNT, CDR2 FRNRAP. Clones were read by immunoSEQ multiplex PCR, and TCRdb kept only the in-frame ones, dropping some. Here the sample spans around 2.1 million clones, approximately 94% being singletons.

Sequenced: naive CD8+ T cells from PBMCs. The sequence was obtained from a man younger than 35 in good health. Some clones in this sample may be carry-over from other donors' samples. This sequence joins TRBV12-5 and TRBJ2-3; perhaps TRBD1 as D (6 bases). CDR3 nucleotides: TGTGCTAGTGGTCCCGGACAGCAGAGCACAGATACGCAGTATTTT. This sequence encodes CASGPGQQSTDTQYF. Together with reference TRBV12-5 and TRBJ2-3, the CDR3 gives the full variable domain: DARVTQTPRHKVTEMGQEVTMRCQPILGHNTVFWYRQTMMQGLELLAYFRNRAPLDDSGMPKDRFSAEMPDATLATLKIQPSEPRDSAVYFCASGPGQQSTDTQYFGPGTRLTVL.